This T cell receptor beta chain was recorded in a study of blood T cell repertoires in COVID-19. About the study: The study drew acute and convalescent COVID-19 samples from the United States, Italy and Spain. T cells, B-cell-depleted T cells, or PBMCs provided the cDNA or gDNA that served as material.

In the original workflow: Amplification of reference gene primers provided the estimated nucleated cell counts. Profiling relied on immunoSEQ multiplex PCR, and the TCRdb table lists in-frame clones only, not all of them. The V and J calls and clone size are taken from that table; D and trimming were inferred from the DNA. Here the sample spans approximately 230,000 clones, approximately 88% being singletons. This CDR3 has 11 residues. Trimming cost V 6 bases and J 8 bases, with 14 bases left between them. CDR1 is SQVTM, CDR2 ANQGSEA, per germline. Seattle cases were enrolled at active infection and followed longitudinally.

The rearrangement joins TRBV29-1 to TRBJ2-7; D unclear. The TCR comes from a woman aged 25-40 years with COVID-19, enrolled during active disease. The sequenced material came from peripheral blood. For the CDR3, the DNA is TGCAGCGTCGTCATGGCGGCACAGCAGTACGTC. Translation gives CSVVMAAQQYV.